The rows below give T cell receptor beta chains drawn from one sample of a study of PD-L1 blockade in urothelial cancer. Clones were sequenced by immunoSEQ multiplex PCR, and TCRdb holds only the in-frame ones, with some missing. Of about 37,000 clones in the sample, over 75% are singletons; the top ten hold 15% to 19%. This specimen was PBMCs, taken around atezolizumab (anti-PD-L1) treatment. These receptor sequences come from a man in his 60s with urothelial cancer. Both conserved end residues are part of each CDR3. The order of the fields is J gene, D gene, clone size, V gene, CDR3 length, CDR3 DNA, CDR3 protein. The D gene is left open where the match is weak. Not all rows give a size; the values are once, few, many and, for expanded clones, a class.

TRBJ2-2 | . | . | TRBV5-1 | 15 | TGCGCCAGCAGCCCCACAACTAGCTCTGACGGGGAGCTGTTTTTT | CASSPTTSSDGELFF
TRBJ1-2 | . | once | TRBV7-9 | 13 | TGTGCCAGCACCCAAGACAGGATCTATGGCTACACCTTC | CASTQDRIYGYTF
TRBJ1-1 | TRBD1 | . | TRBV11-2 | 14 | TGTGCCAGCAGCAACAGGGGGTGGAACACTGAAGCTTTCTTT | CASSNRGWNTEAFF
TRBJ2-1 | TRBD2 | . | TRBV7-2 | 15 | TGTGCCAGCACCACCGACGGGGGGTCCTACAATGAGCAGTTCTTC | CASTTDGGSYNEQFF
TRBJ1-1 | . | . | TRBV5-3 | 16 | TGTGCCAGAAGCTTGTGCAGGTTTGCCACGAACACTGAAGCTTTCTTT | CARSLCRFATNTEAFF
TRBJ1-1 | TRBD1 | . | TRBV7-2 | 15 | TGTGCCAGCAGCCCGCGTAACAGGGGGAGCACTGAAGCTTTCTTT | CASSPRNRGSTEAFF
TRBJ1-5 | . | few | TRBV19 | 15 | TGTGCCAGTAGTATGGGTCTACAGTACAATCAGCCCCAGCATTTT | CASSMGLQYNQPQHF
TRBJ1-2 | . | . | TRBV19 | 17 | TGTGCCAGTAGTACCCTCGCAGGGCCCGACCCTAACTATGGCTACACCTTC | CASSTLAGPDPNYGYTF
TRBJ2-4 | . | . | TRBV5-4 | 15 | TGTGCCAGCAGCTTGGACCCGGTCTCCGGTGACATTCAGTACTTC | CASSLDPVSGDIQYF
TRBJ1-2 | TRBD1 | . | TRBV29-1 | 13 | TGCAGCGCCACCGACAGGGAGGACTATGGCTACACCTTC | CSATDREDYGYTF
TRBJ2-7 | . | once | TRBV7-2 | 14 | TGTGCCAGCAGCTTAGTAGCGGCGTTATACGAGCAGTACTTC | CASSLVAALYEQYF
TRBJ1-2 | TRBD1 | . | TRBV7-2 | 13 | TGTGCCAGCAGCCTCAGACAGGGCGGCGGCTACACCTTC | CASSLRQGGGYTF